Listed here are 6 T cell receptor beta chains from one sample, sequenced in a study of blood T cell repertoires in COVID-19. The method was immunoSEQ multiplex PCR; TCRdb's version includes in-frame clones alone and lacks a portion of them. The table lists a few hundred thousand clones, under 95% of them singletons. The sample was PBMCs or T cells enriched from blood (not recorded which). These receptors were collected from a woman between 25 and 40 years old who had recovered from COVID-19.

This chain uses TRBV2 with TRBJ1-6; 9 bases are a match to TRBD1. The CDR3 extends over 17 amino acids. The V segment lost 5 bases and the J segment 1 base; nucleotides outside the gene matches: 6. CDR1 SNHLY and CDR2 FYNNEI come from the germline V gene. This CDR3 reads CASSLTGGASYNSPLHF. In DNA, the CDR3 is TGTGCCAGCAGTTTAACAGGGGGCGCATCCTATAATTCACCCCTCCACTTT.

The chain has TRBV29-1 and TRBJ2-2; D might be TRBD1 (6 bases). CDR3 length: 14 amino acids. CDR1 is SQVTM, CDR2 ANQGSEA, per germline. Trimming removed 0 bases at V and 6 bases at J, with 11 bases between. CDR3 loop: CSVEDSRGAGELFF. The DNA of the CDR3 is TGCAGCGTTGAAGATTCCAGGGGTGCCGGGGAGCTGTTTTTT.

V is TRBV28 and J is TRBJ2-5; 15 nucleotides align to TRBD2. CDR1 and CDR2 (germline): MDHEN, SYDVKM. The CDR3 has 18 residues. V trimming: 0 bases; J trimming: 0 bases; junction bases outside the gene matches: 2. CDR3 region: CASSLWGTSGGNQETQYF. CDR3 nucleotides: TGTGCCAGCAGTTTATGGGGGACTAGCGGGGGGAACCAAGAGACCCAGTACTTC.

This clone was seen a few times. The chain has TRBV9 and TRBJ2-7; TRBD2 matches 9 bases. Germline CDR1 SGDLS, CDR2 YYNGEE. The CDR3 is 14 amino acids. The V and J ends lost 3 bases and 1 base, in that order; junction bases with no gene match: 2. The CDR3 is CASSGGLASYEQYF. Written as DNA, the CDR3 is TGTGCCAGCAGCGGCGGACTAGCGTCCTACGAGCAGTACTTC.

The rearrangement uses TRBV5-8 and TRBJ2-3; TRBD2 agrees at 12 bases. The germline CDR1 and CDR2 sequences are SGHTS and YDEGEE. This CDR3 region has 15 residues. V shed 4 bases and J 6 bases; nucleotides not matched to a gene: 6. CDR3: CASSGRLAGVDTQYF. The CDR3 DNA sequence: TGTGCCAGCAGCGGGAGACTAGCGGGGGTGGATACGCAGTATTTT.

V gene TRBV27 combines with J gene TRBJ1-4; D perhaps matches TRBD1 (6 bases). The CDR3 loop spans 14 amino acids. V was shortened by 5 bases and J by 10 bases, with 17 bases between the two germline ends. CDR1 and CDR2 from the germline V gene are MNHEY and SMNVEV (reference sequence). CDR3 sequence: CASSLEDRPGKLFF. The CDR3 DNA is TGTGCCAGCAGTCTTGAGGACAGACCCGGAAAACTGTTTTTT.